This T cell receptor (beta chain) stems from a study of shared clonotypes between healthy human individuals. The CDR3 contains 11 residues. Trimming removed 7 bases at V and 5 bases at J, with 10 bases between. Germline V gives CDR1 GTSNPN, CDR2 SVGIG (reference sequence). Repertoires were generated with immunoSEQ multiplex PCR, while TCRdb's copy carries only in-frame clones and drops some. The data show approximately 1.4 million clones, roughly 98% seen once. The clonotype originates from a man aged 30 to 39 in good health. The sequencing sample was made of naive CD4+ T cells sorted from blood. The sample's subset: CD45RA+ positively selected. This chain uses TRBV30 with TRBJ2-3; the D call may be TRBD1 or TRBD2 (6 bases each). In DNA, the CDR3 is TGTGCCTTTGAGGGGGGAGATACGCAGTATTTT. This gives the protein CAFEGGDTQYF.